This T cell receptor (beta chain) was sequenced for a study of cytotoxic CD8 clonotypes in ibrutinib-treated CLL (dated by TCRdb to the early 2020s). Some background on the complete study: The cohort was composed of under 12 relapsed/refractory and roughly 16 treatment-naive patients; IGHV unmutated status was identified in 17 to 18 patients. Partial responses were observed in 24 patients and complete responses in 2; after a median follow-up of roughly 62 months, remission was maintained in approximately 14 patients and progression was observed in some twelve. Samples at response were collected after a median of 12 months of treatment, with a range of about 6 to 40 months. Longitudinal samples were obtainable from about 30% of the roughly 86 participants in the trial. Every remission and progressive disease sample was obtained while ibrutinib was still being received by the patients. Cryopreserved peripheral blood mononuclear cells were obtained prior to treatment, at the time of response, and at either disease progression or sustained remission. On average, each sample yielded 255,043 productive templates and around 98,000 productive rearrangements.

About this clone itself: No cognate antigen has been identified for it. Base qualities are missing; no much larger clone stands one base away.

CDR1 and CDR2, looked up from the germline V gene, are MNHNS and SASEGT. CDR3 length: 15 amino acids, cysteine to phenylalanine. Only CDR3 DNA is held: 45 bases, read in frame from base 1. Germline trimming: 4 bases from V, 7 bases from J; junction bases outside gene matches: 9. The time point label here, explained by the study, means: roughly 2 years on ibrutinib. For TCR beta library preparation, roughly 2 micrograms of genomic DNA were extracted from the cryopreserved PBMCs. Longitudinal blood samples from CLL patients on ibrutinib monotherapy underwent high-throughput TCR beta sequencing. The patients took part in an open-label, single-center phase 2 trial of ibrutinib monotherapy. The goal of deep resolution MiSeq sequencing was a depth between 1 in 1 million and 1 in 200,000 T cells, and coverage averaged 10x per clonotype. TCR beta libraries were generated with the immunoSEQ hsTCRB Kit. In the authors' own workflow: ImmunoSEQ Data Assistant and ImmunoSEQ Analyzer were used for data analysis, and V, D and J genes were assigned according to IMGT definitions. Clonality, which ranges from 0 to 1, was calculated as one minus the normalized Shannon entropy of productive rearrangement frequencies. Public clonotype analysis was restricted to overrepresented clonotypes comprising at least 0.05% of each patient's repertoire. Thirteen age-matched healthy donor repertoires from immuneACCESS were used as controls for clonality. As stored in TCRdb, this immuneACCESS dataset retains in-frame rearrangements with V and J assigned. A fraction of the clones does not appear; measured against another copy, unresolved V genes explain less than half of the discrepancy, and the remainder lacks a known reason. V and J calls and clone size are as listed in that table; D and trimming were resolved from the DNA. The sample includes about 50,000 clones, with 57% observed a single time. 25% to 30% of the sample is held by the ten biggest clonotypes.

General study outcomes and caveats: Public clonotypes were rare and either contracted or stayed stable during treatment, and the rise in clonality at ibrutinib response reflected the expansion of private clonotypes. Baseline clonality was found to be higher than that of age-matched healthy donors and was strongly correlated with circulating CD8+ T-cell counts. At ibrutinib response clonality went up, during sustained remission it held steady, and at progression it dropped back toward baseline. Sampling times were not matched between sustained-remission and progressing patients, and lymph node repertoires were not studied.

This receptor was taken from a human donor with chronic lymphocytic leukemia. The specimen comprised PBMCs, sampled after 24 months of ibrutinib treatment. The V gene is TRBV6-1 and the J gene is TRBJ1-4, with 7 central nucleotides matching TRBD1. In nucleotides, the sequence is TGTGCCAGCAGTGCCTTACAGGGGTCGGGTGAAAAACTGTTTTTT. Translated, it reads CASSALQGSGEKLFF.